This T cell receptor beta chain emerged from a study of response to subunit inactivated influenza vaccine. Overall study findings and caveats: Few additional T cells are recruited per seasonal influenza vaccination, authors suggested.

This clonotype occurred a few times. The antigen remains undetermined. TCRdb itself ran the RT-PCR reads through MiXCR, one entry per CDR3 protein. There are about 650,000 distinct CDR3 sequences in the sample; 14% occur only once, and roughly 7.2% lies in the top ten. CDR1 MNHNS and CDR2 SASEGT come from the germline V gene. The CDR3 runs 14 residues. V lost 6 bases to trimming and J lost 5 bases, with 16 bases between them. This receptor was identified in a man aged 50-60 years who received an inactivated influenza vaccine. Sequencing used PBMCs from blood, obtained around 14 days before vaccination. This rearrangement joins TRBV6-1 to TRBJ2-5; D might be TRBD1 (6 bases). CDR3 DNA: TGTGCCAGCAGGCCTAACAGGGATGGCGAGACCCAGTACTTC. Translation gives CASRPNRDGETQYF.